This T cell receptor (beta chain) was sequenced during a study of cytomegalovirus exposure and HLA in healthy donors. As to this clone: Its antigen is not identified.

The study's findings and limits: The authors confirmed in vitro that a few CMV-associated chains were specific for CMV antigens.

The V gene's germline CDR1 is LNHDA and CDR2 SQIVND (reference sequence). This CDR3 is built from 13 residues. V trimming: 6 bases; J trimming: 5 bases; junction bases outside the gene matches: 6. Assay: immunoSEQ multiplex PCR; the TCRdb copy retains only in-frame clones and omits some. Altogether roughly 200,000 clones are present, roughly 84% being singletons, with the ten largest covering 2.5% to 3%. The donors were in the approximately 120-subject validation cohort, distinct from the roughly 600-subject first cohort. This clonotype was obtained from a woman younger than 35 in good health and CMV-seropositive. The specimen sequenced was PBMCs. V and J are TRBV19 and TRBJ1-1; TRBD1 matches 7 bases. This chain's CDR3 is CASRQGRGTEAFF. CDR3 bases: TGTGCCAGTAGACAGGGGAGAGGGACTGAAGCTTTCTTT.